Included here is one T cell receptor beta chain sequence, with context. Its target is not known. This CDR3 contains 13 residues. Trimming took 3 bases from V and 0 from J, leaving 4 bases between them. This sample is part of a study of EBV T-cell therapy then PD-1 blockade in nasopharyngeal carcinoma. Libraries were prepared by immunoSEQ multiplex PCR; TCRdb keeps only in-frame clonotypes and omits some of them. The sample lists 15,000 to 20,000 clones, approximately 80% occurring once. As for treatment: AdE1-LMPpoly-expanded autologous EBV-specific T-cell therapy followed by anti-PD-1 nivolumab. This clonotype originated in a man aged 40-49 years with nasopharyngeal carcinoma. This specimen was CD8+ T cells from blood, taken at day 0 from a patient whose treatment included autologous EBV-specific T cells and nivolumab. The chain uses TRBV12-3 or TRBV12-4 and TRBJ2-3; unclear D gene. As DNA, the CDR3 is TGTGCCAGCAGTTTGGCTAGCACAGATACGCAGTATTTT. Residues: CASSLASTDTQYF.